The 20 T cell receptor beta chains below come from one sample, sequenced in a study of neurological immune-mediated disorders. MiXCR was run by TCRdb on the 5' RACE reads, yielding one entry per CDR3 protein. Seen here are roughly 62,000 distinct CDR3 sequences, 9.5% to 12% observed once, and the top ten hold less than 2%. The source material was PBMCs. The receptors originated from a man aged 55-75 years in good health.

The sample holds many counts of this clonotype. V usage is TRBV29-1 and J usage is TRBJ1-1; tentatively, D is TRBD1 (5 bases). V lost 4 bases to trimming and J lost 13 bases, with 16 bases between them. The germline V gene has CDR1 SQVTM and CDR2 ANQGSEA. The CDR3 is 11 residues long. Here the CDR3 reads CSVAPGGRGFF. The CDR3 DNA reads TGCAGCGTTGCCCCGGGGGGACGAGGTTTCTTT.

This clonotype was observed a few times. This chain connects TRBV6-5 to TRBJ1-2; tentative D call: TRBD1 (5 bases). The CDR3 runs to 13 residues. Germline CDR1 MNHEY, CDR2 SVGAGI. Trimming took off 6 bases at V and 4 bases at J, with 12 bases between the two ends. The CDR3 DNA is TGTGCCAGCAGCACGACAGTTTTCTATGGCTACACCTTC. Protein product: CASSTTVFYGYTF.

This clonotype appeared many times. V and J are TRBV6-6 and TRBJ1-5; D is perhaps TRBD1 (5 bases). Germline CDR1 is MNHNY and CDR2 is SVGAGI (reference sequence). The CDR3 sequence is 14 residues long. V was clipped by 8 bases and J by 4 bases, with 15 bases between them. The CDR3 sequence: CASGGRGDNQPQHF. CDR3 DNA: TGTGCCAGCGGGGGGAGGGGAGATAATCAGCCCCAGCATTTT.

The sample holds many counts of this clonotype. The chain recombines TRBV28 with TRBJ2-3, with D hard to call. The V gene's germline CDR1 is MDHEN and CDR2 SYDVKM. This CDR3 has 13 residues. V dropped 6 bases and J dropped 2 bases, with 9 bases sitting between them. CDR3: CASREQLTDTQYF. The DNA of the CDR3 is TGTGCCAGCAGGGAACAGCTCACAGATACGCAGTATTTT.

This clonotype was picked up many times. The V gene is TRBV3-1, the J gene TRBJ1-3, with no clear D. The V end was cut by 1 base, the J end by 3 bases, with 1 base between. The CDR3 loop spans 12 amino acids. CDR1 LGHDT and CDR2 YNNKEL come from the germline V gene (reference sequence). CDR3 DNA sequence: TGTGCCAGCAGCCAAGTTGGAAACACCATATATTTT. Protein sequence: CASSQVGNTIYF.

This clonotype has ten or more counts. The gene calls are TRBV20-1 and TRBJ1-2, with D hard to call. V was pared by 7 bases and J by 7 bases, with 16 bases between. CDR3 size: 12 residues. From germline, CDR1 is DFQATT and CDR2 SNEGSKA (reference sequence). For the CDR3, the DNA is TGCAGTGGGGAGTACCGGACGGGTGGCTACACCTTC. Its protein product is CSGEYRTGGYTF.

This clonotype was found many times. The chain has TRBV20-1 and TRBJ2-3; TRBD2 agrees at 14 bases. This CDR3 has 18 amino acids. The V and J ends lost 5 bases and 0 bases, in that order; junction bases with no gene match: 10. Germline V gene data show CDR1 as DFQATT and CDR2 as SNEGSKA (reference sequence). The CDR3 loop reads CSASRTSGGPSSTDTQYF. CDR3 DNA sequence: TGCAGTGCTTCCCGGACTAGCGGGGGGCCTTCTAGCACAGATACGCAGTATTTT.

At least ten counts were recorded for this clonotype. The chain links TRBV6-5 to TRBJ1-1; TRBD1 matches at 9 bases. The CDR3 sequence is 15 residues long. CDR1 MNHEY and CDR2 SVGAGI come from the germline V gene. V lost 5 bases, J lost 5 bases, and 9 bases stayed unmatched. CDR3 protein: CASSKQYRGRTEAFF. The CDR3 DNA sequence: TGTGCCAGCAGTAAACAGTACAGGGGGCGGACTGAAGCTTTCTTT.

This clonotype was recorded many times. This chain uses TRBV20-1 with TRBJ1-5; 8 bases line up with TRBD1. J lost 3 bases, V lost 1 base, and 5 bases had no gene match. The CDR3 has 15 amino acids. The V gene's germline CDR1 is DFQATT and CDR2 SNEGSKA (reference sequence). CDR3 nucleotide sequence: TGCAGTGCTAGAGCCAGGGGGCGAGACAATCAGCCCCAGCATTTT. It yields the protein CSARARGRDNQPQHF.

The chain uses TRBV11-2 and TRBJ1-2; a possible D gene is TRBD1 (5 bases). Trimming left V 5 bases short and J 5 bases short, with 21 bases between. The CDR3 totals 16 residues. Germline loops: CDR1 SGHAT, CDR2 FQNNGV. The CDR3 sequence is CASSPWVIGTGYGYTF. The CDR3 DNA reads TGTGCCAGCAGCCCATGGGTGATTGGAACAGGATATGGCTACACCTTC.

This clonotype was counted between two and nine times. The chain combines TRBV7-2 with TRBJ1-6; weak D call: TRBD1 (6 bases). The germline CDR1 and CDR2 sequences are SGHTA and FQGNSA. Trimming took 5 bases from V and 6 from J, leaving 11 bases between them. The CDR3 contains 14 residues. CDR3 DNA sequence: TGTGCCAGCAGCGTCAACAGGGTTAATTCACCCCTCCACTTT. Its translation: CASSVNRVNSPLHF.

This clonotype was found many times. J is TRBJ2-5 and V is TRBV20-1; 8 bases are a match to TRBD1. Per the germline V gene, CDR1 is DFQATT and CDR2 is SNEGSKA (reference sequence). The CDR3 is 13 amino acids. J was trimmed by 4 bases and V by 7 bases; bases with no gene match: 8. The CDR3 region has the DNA TGCAGTGATGACAGGGGATGGACAGAGACCCAGTACTTC. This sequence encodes CSDDRGWTETQYF.

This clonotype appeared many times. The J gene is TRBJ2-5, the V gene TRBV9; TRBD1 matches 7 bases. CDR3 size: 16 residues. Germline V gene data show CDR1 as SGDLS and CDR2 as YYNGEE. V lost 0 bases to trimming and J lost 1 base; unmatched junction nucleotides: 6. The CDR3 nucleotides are TGTGCCAGCAGCGTAGCGGTCCGGGACAGCCAAGAGACCCAGTACTTC. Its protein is CASSVAVRDSQETQYF.

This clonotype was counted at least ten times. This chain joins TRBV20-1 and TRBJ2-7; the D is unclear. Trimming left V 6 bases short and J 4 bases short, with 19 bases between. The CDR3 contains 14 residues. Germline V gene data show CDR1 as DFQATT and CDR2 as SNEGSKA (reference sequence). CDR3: CSAPPGWGGYEQYF. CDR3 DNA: TGCAGTGCCCCACCCGGGTGGGGTGGGTACGAGCAGTACTTC.

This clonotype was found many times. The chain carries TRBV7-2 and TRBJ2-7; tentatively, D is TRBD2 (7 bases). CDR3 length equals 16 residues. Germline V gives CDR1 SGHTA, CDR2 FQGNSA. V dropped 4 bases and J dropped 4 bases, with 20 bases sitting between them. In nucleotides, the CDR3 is TGTGCCAGCAGCTCCAAAGGAAGGGGGGGAGCGTACGAGCAGTACTTC. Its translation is CASSSKGRGGAYEQYF.

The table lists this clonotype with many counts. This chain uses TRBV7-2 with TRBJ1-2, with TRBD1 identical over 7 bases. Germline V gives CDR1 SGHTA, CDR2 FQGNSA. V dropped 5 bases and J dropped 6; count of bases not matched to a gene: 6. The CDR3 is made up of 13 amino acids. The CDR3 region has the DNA TGTGCCAGCAGCAGACAGGGTTGGGATGGCTACACCTTC. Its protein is CASSRQGWDGYTF.

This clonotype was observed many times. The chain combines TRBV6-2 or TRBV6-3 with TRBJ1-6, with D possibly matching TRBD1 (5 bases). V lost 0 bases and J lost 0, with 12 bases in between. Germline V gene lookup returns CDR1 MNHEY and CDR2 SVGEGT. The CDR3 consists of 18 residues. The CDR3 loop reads CASSYSLGESSYNSPLHF. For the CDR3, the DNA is TGTGCCAGCAGTTACTCGCTGGGGGAGAGCTCCTATAATTCACCCCTCCACTTT.

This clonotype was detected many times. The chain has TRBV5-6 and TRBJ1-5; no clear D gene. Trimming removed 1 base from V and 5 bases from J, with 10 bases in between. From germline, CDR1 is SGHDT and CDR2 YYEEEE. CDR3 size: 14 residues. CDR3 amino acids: CASSLRRGYQPQHF. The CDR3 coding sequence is TGTGCCAGCAGCTTGCGGCGAGGTTATCAGCCCCAGCATTTT. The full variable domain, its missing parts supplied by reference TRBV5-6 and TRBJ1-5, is DAGVTQSPTHLIKTRGQQVTLRCSPKSGHDTVSWYQQALGQGPQFIFQYYEEEERQRGNFPDRFSGHQFPNYSSELNVNALLLGDSALYLCASSLRRGYQPQHFGDGTRLSIL.

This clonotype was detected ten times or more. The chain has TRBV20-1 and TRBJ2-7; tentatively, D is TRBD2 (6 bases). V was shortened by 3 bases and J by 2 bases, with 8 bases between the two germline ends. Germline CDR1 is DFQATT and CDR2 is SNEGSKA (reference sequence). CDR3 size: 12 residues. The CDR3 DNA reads TGCAGTGCTAGTCGGGGGACCTACGAGCAGTACTTC. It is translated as CSASRGTYEQYF.

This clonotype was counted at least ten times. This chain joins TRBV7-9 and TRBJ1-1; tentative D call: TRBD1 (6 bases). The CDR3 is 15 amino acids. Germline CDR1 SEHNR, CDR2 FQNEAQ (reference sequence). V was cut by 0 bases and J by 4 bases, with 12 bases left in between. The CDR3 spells CASSLARTVGTEAFF. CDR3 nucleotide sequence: TGTGCCAGCAGCTTAGCCCGGACAGTTGGCACTGAAGCTTTCTTT.